Shown below are 11 T cell receptor beta chains from a single sample sequenced in a study of T-cell reconstitution after alpha-beta-depleted transplantation in children. The library targeted TCRbeta and was prepared with unique molecular identifiers. Each CDR3 protein gets one entry after TCRdb re-called the PCR reads with MiXCR. The profile shows approximately 350,000 distinct CDR3 sequences, 13% of them singletons. This specimen consisted of PBMCs, obtained from the stem cell graft. The receptors were sampled from a human donor who donated a stem cell graft to a child with Fanconi anemia.

V and J are TRBV29-1 and TRBJ1-1; 7 positions agree with TRBD1. V lost 7 bases to trimming and J lost 0 bases; unmatched junction nucleotides: 5. Germline CDR1 SQVTM, CDR2 ANQGSEA. The length of the CDR3 is 13 residues. As DNA, the CDR3 is TGCAGCGCCCGACAGGGTTTGAACACTGAAGCTTTCTTT. As protein: CSARQGLNTEAFF.

V and J are TRBV5-1 and TRBJ2-7; 9 nucleotides align to TRBD1. Germline V CDR1 and CDR2: SGHRS, YFSETQ. This CDR3 comprises 17 residues. The J segment lost 5 bases and the V segment lost 4 bases, leaving 16 bases of the junction unmatched. In nucleotides, the CDR3 is TGCGCCAGCAGCGGGGGGACAGGGACATCGAAGGATGACGAGCAGTACTTC. Amino acid sequence: CASSGGTGTSKDDEQYF.

This clonotype was seen a few times. The chain uses TRBV19 and TRBJ2-4, with 7 bases that match TRBD2. CDR3 length equals 18 residues. CDR1 is LNHDA and CDR2 is SQIVND in the germline V gene (reference sequence). The V and J ends lost 6 bases and 2 bases, in that order; junction bases with no gene match: 16. CDR3 in DNA: TGTGCCAGTAGCCGGGGAGGGAGTTCAAGGGTCTCCAAAAACATTCAGTACTTC. This codes for CASSRGGSSRVSKNIQYF.

The V gene is TRBV6-1, the J gene TRBJ2-2; weak D call: TRBD1 (7 bases). CDR1 and CDR2 (germline): MNHNS, SASEGT. V lost 5 bases and J lost 10, with 23 bases in between. There are 16 residues in the CDR3. The CDR3 DNA is TGTGCCAGCAGTAAACTGAAAGGTCAGGGGGGAGTGGAGCTGTTTTTT. It codes for CASSKLKGQGGVELFF.

In this sample, this clonotype turned up many times. The chain links TRBV6-1 to TRBJ1-1; 11 bases fit TRBD1. With 8 bases clipped from V and 2 bases from J, the junction kept 4 bases outside the gene matches. The CDR3 contains 14 residues. Germline lookup yields CDR1 MNHNS and CDR2 SASEGT. CDR3 in amino acids: CASVGTGGNTEAFF. In DNA, the CDR3 is TGTGCCAGCGTGGGGACAGGGGGAAACACTGAAGCTTTCTTT.

This clonotype appeared a few times. The V gene is TRBV7-3, the J gene TRBJ2-1; tentative D call: TRBD2 (5 bases). This CDR3 spans 14 amino acids. Per the germline V gene, CDR1 is SGHTA and CDR2 is FQGTGA. Trimming removed 5 bases at V and 5 bases at J, with 13 bases between. Here the CDR3 reads CASSPRASHNEQFF. The CDR3 DNA reads as TGTGCCAGCAGCCCGCGGGCCTCACACAATGAGCAGTTCTTC.

This clonotype was seen at least ten times. This chain connects TRBV7-9 to TRBJ2-1; the D gene is possibly TRBD2 (5 bases). Germline lookup yields CDR1 SEHNR and CDR2 FQNEAQ (reference sequence). CDR3 length equals 15 residues. Trimming shortened V by 1 base and J by 0 bases, and 7 bases separated the two germline ends. The CDR3 is CASSLGTGSYNEQFF. CDR3 nucleotides: TGTGCCAGCAGCTTAGGGACTGGCTCCTACAATGAGCAGTTCTTC.

The chain couples TRBV4-3 to TRBJ1-1; TRBD1 matches at 7 bases. V was pared by 2 bases and J by 3 bases, with 12 bases of the junction left unmatched. Germline CDR1 and CDR2: LGHNA and YSLEER. There are 17 residues in the CDR3. The CDR3 loop is CASSQLEGAGRDTEAFF. Written as DNA, the CDR3 is TGCGCCAGCAGCCAATTAGAGGGGGCGGGGAGGGACACTGAAGCTTTCTTT.

The chain has TRBV9 and TRBJ1-2; no definite D call. CDR3 length: 14 residues. Trimming took 0 bases from V and 4 from J, leaving 10 bases between them. Germline lookup yields CDR1 SGDLS and CDR2 YYNGEE. The DNA for the CDR3 is TGTGCCAGCAGCGTAGGCGGGAATAGCTATGGCTACACCTTC. The encoded protein is CASSVGGNSYGYTF.

This clonotype occurred many times. The chain links TRBV24-1 to TRBJ2-2; TRBD2 is a possible D gene (6 bases). Germline V gene sequence: CDR1 KGHDR, CDR2 SFDVKD. This CDR3 has 13 amino acids. V lost 4 bases and J lost 6, with 8 bases in between. This CDR3 reads CATSDRESGELFF. As DNA, the CDR3 is TGTGCCACCAGTGACCGGGAGTCCGGGGAGCTGTTTTTT.

This clonotype was recorded at least ten times. V and J are TRBV6-5 and TRBJ1-2; 7 bases map to TRBD1. The V segment lost 4 bases and the J segment 0 bases; nucleotides outside the gene matches: 8. Germline CDR1 and CDR2: MNHEY and SVGAGI. The CDR3 sequence is 16 residues long. Written as DNA, the CDR3 is TGTGCCAGCAGTTCACCAGCCGGGACAGCTAACTATGGCTACACCTTC. Translating it yields CASSSPAGTANYGYTF.